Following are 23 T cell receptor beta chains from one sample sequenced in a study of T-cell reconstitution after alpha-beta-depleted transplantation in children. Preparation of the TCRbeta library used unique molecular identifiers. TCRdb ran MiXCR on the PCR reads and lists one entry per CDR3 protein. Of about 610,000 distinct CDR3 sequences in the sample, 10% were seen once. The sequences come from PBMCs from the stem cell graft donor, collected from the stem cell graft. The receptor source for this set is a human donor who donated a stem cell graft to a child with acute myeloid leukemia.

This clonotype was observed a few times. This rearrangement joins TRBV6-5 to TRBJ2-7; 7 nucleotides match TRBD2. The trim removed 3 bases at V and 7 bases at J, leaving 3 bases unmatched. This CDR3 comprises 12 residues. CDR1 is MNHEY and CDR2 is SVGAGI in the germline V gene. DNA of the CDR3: TGTGCCAGCAGTTATTGGGAGGGAGAGCAGTACTTC. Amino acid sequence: CASSYWEGEQYF.

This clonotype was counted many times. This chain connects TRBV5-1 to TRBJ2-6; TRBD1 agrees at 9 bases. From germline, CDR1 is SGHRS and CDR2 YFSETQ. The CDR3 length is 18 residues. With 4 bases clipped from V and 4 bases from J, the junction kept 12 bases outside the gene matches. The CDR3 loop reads CASSVTGTGRSGANVLTF. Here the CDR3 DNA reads TGCGCCAGCAGCGTTACCGGGACAGGGAGGTCCGGGGCCAACGTCCTGACTTTC. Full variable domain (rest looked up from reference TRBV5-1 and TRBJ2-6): KAGVTQTPRYLIKTRGQQVTLSCSPISGHRSVSWYQQTPGQGLQFLFEYFSETQRNKGNFPGRFSGRQFSNSRSEMNVSTLELGDSALYLCASSVTGTGRSGANVLTFGAGSRLTVL.

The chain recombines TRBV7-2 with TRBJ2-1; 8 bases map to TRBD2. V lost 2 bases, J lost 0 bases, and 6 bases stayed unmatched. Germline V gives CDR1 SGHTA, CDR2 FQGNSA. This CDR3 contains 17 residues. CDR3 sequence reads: CASSLFQRGSSYNEQFF. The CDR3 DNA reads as TGTGCCAGCAGCTTATTTCAGCGGGGGTCCTCCTACAATGAGCAGTTCTTC.

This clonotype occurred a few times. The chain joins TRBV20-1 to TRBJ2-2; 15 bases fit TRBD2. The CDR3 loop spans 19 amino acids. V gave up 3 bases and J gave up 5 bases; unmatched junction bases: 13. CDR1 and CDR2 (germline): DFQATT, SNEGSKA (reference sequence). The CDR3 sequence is CSASIVKGLAGGITGELFF. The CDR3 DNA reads TGCAGTGCTAGTATCGTTAAAGGACTAGCGGGAGGGATAACCGGGGAGCTGTTTTTT.

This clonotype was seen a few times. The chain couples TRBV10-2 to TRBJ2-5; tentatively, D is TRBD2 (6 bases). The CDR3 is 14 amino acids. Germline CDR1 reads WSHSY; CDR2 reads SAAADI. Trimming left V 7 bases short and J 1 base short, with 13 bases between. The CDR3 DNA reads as TGCGCCAGCAAGATCGGAGGGTTCCAAGAGACCCAGTACTTC. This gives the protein CASKIGGFQETQYF.

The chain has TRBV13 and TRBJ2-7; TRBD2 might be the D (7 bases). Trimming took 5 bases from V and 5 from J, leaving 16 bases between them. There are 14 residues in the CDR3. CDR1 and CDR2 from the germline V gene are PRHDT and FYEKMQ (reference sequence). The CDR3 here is CASSLGGGGNEQYF. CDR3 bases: TGTGCCAGCAGCCTTGGAGGGGGGGGCAACGAGCAGTACTTC.

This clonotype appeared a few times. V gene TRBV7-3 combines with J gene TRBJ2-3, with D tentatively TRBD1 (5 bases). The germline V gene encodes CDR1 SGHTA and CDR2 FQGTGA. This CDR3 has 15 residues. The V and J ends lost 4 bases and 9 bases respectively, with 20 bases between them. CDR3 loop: CASSSSDSVGATQYF. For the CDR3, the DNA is TGTGCCAGCAGCTCCTCAGACAGCGTGGGTGCCACGCAGTATTTT. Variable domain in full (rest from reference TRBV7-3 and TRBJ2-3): GAGVSQTPSNKVTEKGKYVELRCDPISGHTALYWYRQSLGQGPEFLIYFQGTGAADDSGLPNDRFFAVRPEGSVSTLKIQRTERGDSAVYLCASSSSDSVGATQYFGPGTRLTVL.

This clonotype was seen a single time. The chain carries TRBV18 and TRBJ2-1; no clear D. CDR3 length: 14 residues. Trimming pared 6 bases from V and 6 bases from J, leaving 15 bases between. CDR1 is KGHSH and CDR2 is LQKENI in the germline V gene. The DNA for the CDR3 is TGTGCCAGCTCCCTGGACCTGCGTCCCAATGAGCAGTTCTTC. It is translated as CASSLDLRPNEQFF.

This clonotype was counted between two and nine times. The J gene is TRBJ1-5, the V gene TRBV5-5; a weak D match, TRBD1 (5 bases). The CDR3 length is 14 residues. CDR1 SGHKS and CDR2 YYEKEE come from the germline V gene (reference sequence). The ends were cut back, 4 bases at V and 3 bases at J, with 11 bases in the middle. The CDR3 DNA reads TGTGCCAGCAGCGGGGGACTGAACAATCAGCCCCAGCATTTT. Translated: CASSGGLNNQPQHF.

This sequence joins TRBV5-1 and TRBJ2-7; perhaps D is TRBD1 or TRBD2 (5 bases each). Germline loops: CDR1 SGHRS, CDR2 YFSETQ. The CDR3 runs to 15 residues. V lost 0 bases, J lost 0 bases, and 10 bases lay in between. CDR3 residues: CASSLVPGSSYEQYF. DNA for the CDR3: TGCGCCAGCAGCTTGGTTCCAGGGAGCTCCTACGAGCAGTACTTC.

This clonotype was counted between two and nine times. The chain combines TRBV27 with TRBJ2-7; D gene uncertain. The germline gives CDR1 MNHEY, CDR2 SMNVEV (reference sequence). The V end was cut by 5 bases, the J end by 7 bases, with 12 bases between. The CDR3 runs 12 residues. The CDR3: CASSPLGIEQYF. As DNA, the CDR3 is TGTGCCAGCAGTCCGTTGGGGATAGAGCAGTACTTC.

CDR3 amino acids: CASSSKGLGQGFDEQYF. CDR3 sequence (DNA): TGTGCCAGCAGTTCAAAGGGCCTGGGACAGGGGTTCGACGAGCAGTACTTC. The chain combines TRBV28 with TRBJ2-7, with 10 bases fitting TRBD1. From germline, CDR1 is MDHEN and CDR2 SYDVKM. V gave up 4 bases and J gave up 5 bases; unmatched junction bases: 14. The CDR3 extends over 17 amino acids.

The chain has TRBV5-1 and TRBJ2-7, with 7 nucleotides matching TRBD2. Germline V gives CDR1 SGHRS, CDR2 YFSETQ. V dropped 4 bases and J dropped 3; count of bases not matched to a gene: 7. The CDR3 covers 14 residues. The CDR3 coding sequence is TGCGCCAGCAGCGGCGGGAGCACGGGCTACGAGCAGTACTTC. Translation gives CASSGGSTGYEQYF.

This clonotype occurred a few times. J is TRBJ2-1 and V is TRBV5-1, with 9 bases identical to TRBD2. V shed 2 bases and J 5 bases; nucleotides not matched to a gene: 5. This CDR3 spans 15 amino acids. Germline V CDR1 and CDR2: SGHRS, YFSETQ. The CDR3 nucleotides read TGCGCCAGCAGCTTTGGGCGGGGGGGAAACAATGAGCAGTTCTTC. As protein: CASSFGRGGNNEQFF.

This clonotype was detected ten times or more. For the CDR3, the DNA is TGTGCCAGCAGCTTGCAAGGAAACCAAGAGACCCAGTACTTC. Translated: CASSLQGNQETQYF. The chain has TRBV5-6 and TRBJ2-5, with D unclear. This CDR3 has 14 residues. Germline V gene sequence: CDR1 SGHDT, CDR2 YYEEEE. Trimming took off 1 base at V and 0 bases at J, with 7 bases between the two ends.

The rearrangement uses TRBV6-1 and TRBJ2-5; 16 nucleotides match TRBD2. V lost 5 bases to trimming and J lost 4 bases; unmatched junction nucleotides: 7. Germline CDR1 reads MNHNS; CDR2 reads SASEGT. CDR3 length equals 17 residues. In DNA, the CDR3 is TGTGCCAGCAGTAGAGGGACTAGCGGGAGGGCCGTAGAGACCCAGTACTTC. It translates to CASSRGTSGRAVETQYF.

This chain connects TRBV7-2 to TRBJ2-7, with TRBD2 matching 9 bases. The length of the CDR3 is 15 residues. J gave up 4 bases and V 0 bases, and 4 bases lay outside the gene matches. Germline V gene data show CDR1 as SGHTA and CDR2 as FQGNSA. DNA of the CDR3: TGTGCCAGCAGCTTAGCTGCGGGAGGGGGTTACGAGCAGTACTTC. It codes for CASSLAAGGGYEQYF. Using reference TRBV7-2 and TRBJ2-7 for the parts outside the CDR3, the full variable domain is GAGVSQSPSNKVTEKGKDVELRCDPISGHTALYWYRQSLGQGLEFLIYFQGNSAPDKSGLPSDRFSAERTGGSVSTLTIQRTQQEDSAVYLCASSLAAGGGYEQYFGPGTRLTVT.

This CDR3 is CSASGLAANNEQFF. The CDR3 nucleotides are TGCAGTGCTTCGGGACTAGCGGCGAACAATGAGCAGTTCTTC. The chain uses TRBV20-1 and TRBJ2-1; 11 bases are a match to TRBD2. CDR3 length: 14 amino acids. Germline V lookup: CDR1 DFQATT, CDR2 SNEGSKA (reference sequence). The junction had 5 bases not matched to a gene; V was cut back by 5 bases and J by 5 bases.

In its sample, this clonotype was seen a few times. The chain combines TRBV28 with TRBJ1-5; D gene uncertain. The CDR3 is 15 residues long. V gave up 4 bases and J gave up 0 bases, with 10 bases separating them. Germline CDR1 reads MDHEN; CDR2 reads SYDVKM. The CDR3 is CASSWTVNSNQPQHF. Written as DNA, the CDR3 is TGTGCCAGCAGTTGGACTGTCAATAGCAATCAGCCCCAGCATTTT.

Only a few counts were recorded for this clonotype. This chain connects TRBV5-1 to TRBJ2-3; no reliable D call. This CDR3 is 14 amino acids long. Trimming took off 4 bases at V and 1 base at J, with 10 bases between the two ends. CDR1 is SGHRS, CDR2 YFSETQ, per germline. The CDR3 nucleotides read TGCGCCAGCAGCAGCGAACCAGGCACAGATACGCAGTATTTT. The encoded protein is CASSSEPGTDTQYF.

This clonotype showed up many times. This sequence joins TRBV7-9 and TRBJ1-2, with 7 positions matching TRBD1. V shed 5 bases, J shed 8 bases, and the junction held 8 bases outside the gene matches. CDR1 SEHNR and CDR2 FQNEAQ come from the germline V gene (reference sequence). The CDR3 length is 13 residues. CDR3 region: CASSPTGSGGYTF. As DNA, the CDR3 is TGTGCCAGCAGCCCGACAGGGTCTGGAGGCTACACCTTC.

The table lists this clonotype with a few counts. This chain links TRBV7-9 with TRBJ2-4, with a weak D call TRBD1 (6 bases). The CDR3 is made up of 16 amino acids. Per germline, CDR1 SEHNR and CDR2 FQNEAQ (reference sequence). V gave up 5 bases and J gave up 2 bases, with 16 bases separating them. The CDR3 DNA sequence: TGTGCCAGCAGCCTACACCTCAGGGGTACCAAAAACATTCAGTACTTC. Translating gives CASSLHLRGTKNIQYF.

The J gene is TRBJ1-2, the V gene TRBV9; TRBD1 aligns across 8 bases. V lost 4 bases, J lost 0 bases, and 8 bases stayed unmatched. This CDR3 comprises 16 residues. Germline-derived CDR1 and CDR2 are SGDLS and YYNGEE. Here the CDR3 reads CASSTGQGLTNYGYTF. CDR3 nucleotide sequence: TGTGCCAGCAGCACAGGACAGGGACTTACTAACTATGGCTACACCTTC.